This TCR beta chain comes out of a study of cytomegalovirus exposure and HLA in healthy donors. The PCR had 60 Vbeta and 13 Jbeta primers. Sequencing used immunoSEQ multiplex PCR; TCRdb keeps in-frame clones, though not all of them. The repertoire holds around 150,000 clones, approximately 80% seen once, with under 2.5% in the top ten. Study-level results: Overall, about 160 TCR beta chains were annotated as cytomegalovirus-associated. Trimming of TCR beta V- and J-genes showed a link, identified in a later analysis, to a missense DCLRE1C variant.

This clone was seen a handful of times. The target antigen is unknown. The V and J ends lost 6 bases and 2 bases respectively, with 22 bases between them. The CDR3 totals 17 residues. Looked up from germline, CDR1 is MDHEN and CDR2 is SYDVKM. The sequence was obtained from a man aged 45-60 years in good health and CMV-seropositive. The sample taken for sequencing was PBMCs. The gene calls are TRBV28 and TRBJ1-2, with D tentatively TRBD1 (6 bases). The CDR3 sequence: CASRRPVGGGENYGYTF. The CDR3 DNA follows: TGTGCCAGCAGACGCCCCGTAGGGGGGGGCGAGAACTATGGCTACACCTTC.